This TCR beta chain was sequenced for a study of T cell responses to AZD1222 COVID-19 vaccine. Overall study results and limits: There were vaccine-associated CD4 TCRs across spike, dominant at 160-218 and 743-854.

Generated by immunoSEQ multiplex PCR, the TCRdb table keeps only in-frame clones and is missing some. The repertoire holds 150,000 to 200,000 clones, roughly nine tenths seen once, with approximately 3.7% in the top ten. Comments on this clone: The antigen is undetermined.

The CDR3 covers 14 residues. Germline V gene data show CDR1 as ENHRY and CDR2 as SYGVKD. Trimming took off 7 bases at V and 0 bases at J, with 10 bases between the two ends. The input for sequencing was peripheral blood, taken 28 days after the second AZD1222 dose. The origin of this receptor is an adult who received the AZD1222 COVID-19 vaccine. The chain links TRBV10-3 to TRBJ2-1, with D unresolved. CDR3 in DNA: TGTGCCATCAAGGTGCGTAGCTCCTACAATGAGCAGTTCTTC. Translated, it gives CAIKVRSSYNEQFF.